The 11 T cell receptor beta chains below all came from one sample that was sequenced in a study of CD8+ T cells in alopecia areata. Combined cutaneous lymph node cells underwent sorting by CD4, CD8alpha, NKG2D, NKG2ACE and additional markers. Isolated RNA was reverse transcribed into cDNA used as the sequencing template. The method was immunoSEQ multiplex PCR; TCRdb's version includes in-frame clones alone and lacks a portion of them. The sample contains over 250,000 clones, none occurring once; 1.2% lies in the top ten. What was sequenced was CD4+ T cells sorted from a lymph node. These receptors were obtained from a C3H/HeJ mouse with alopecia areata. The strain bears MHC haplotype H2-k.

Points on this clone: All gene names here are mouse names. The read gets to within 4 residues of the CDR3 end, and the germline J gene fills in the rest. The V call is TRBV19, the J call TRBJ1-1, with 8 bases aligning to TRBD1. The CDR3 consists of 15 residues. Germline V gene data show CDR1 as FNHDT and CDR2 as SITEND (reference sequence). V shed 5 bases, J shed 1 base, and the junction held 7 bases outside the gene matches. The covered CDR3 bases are TGTGCCAGCAGCCCTCATCAGGGGGCGAACACA. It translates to CASSPHQGANT. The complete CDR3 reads CASSPHQGANTEVFF.

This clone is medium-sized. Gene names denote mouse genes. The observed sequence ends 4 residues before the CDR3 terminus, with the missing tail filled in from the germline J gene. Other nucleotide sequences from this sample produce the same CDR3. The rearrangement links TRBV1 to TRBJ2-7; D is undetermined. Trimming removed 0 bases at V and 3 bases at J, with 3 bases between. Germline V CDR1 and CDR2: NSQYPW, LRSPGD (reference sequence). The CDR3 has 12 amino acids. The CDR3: CTCSADNYEQYF. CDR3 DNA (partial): TGCACCTGCAGTGCAGACAACTAT.

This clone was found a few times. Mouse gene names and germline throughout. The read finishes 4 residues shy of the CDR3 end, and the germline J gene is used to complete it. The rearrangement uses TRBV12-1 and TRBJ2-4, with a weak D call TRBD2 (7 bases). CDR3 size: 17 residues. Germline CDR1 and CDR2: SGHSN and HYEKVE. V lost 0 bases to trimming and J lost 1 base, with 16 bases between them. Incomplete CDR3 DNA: TGTGCCAGCTCTCTCTTGGGGGGCGACGAAGGTCAAAAC. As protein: CASSLLGGDEGQN. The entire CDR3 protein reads CASSLLGGDEGQNTLYF. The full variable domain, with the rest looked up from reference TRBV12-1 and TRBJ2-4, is DSGVVQSPRHIIKEKGGRSVLTCIPISGHSNVVWYQQTLGKELKFLIQHYEKVERDKGFLPSRFSVQQFDDYHSEMNMSALELEDSAMYFCASSLLGGDEGQNTLYFGAGTRLSVL.

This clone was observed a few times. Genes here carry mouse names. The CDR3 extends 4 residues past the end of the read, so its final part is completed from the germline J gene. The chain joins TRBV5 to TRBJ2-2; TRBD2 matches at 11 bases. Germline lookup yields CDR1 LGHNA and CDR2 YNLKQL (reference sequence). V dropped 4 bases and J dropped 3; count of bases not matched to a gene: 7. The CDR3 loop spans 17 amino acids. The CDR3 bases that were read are TGTGCCAGCAGCCCCACGGACTGGGGGGTCGACACCGGG. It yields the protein CASSPTDWGVDTG. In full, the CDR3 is CASSPTDWGVDTGQLYF.

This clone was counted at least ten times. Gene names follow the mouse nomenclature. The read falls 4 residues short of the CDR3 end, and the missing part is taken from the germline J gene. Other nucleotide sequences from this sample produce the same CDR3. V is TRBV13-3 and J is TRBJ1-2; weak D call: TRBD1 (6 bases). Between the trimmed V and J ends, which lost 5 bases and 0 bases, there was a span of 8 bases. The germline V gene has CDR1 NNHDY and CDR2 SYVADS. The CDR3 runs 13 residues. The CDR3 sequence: CASRQGANSDYTF. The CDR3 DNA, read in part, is TGTGCCAGCAGACAGGGTGCAAACTCC.

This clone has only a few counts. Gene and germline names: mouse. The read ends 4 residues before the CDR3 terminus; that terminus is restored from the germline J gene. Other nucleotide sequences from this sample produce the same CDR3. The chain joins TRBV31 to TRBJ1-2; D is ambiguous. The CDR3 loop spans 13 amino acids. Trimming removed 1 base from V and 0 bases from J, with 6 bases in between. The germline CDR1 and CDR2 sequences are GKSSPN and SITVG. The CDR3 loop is CAWSHTANSDYTF. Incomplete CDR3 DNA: TGTGCCTGGAGTCACACCGCAAACTCC.

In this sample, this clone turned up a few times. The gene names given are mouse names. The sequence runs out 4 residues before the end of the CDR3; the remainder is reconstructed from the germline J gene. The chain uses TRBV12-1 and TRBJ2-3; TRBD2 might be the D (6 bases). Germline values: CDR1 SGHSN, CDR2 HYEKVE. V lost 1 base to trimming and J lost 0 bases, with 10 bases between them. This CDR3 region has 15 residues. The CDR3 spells CASSLAGASAETLYF. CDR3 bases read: TGTGCCAGCTCTCTAGCTGGGGCTAGTGCAGAA. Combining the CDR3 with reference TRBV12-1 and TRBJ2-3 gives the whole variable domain DSGVVQSPRHIIKEKGGRSVLTCIPISGHSNVVWYQQTLGKELKFLIQHYEKVERDKGFLPSRFSVQQFDDYHSEMNMSALELEDSAMYFCASSLAGASAETLYFGSGTRLTVL.

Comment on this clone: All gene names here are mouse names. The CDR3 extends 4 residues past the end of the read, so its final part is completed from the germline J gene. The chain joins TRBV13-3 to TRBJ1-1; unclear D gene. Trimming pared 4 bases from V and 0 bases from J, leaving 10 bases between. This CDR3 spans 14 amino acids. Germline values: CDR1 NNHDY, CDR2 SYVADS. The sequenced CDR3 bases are TGTGCCAGCAGTCTAAACAGTGCAAACACA. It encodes CASSLNSANT. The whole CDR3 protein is CASSLNSANTEVFF.

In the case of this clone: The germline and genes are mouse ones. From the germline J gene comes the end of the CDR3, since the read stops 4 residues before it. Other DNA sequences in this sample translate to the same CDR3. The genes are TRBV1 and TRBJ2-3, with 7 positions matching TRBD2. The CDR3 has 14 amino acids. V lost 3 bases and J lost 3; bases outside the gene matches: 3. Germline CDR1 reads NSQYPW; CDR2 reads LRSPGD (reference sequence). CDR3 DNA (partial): TGCACCTGCAGTGCGGCGGGGGGGGCAGAA. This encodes CTCSAAGGAE. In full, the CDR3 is CTCSAAGGAETLYF. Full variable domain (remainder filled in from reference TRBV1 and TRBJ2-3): VTLLEQNPRWRLVPRGQAVNLRCILKNSQYPWMSWYQQDLQKQLQWLFTLRSPGDKEVKSLPGADYLATRVTDTELRLQVANMSQGRTLYCTCSAAGGAETLYFGSGTRLTVL.

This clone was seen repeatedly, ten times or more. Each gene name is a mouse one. The sequenced CDR3 bases are TGTGCTAGCAGTAGGTTTGGGGGGGATAACTATGCT. This codes for CASSRFGGDNYA. The full CDR3 sequence reads CASSRFGGDNYAEQFF. The genes are TRBV17 and TRBJ2-1, with 8 bases lining up with TRBD2. The read gets to within 4 residues of the CDR3 end, and the germline J gene fills in the rest. The CDR3 extends over 16 amino acids. The V and J ends lost 3 bases and 0 bases, in that order; junction bases with no gene match: 4. Germline-derived CDR1 and CDR2 are MNHDT and YYDKIL.

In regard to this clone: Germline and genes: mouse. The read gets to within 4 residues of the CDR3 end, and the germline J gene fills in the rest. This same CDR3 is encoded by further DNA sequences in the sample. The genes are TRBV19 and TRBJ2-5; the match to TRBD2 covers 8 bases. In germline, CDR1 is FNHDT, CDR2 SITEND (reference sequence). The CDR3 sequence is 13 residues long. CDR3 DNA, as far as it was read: TGTGCCAGCAGTATTTGGGGGGGAGAC. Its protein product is CASSIWGGD. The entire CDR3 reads CASSIWGGDTQYF.